This TCR beta chain emerged from a study of cytomegalovirus exposure and HLA in healthy donors. The PCR made use of 60 Vbeta and 13 Jbeta primers. Sequencing was performed with immunoSEQ multiplex PCR; in TCRdb, only in-frame clones are kept and a portion is missing. This table has some 150,000 clones, more than 75% appearing once. V was pared by 4 bases and J by 2 bases, with 6 bases of the junction left unmatched. The CDR3 is 15 amino acids. CDR1 is SGHAT and CDR2 is FQDESV in the germline V gene (reference sequence). V is TRBV11-1 and J is TRBJ2-7; 9 bases line up with TRBD2. The clonotype originates from a young woman in good health and CMV-seronegative. Sequencing used PBMCs. CDR3 region: CASSSFAGGPYEQYF. CDR3 sequence (DNA): TGTGCCAGCAGCTCCTTTGCGGGAGGGCCCTACGAGCAGTACTTC.